Each of the 10 T cell receptor beta chains below was sequenced from the same sample in a study of blood T cell repertoires in COVID-19 (TCRdb year 2020). The library was obtained by the immunoSEQ multiplex PCR assay. Held by TCRdb, this immuneACCESS table contains in-frame sequences only and omits some clones. Under half of the omission traces to an unresolved V gene where checked; the cause of the rest is unknown. In this sample the table shows more than 40,000 clones, around 87% of which occur a single time. The top ten constitute 2.5% to 3.5% of the sample. Specimen: PBMCs or T cells enriched from blood (not recorded which). All receptors derive from a woman in her fifties or sixties who had recovered from COVID-19.

There are a few counts of this clone. The chain carries TRBV5-1 and TRBJ2-7; 7 bases map to TRBD1. In germline, CDR1 is SGHRS, CDR2 YFSETQ. This CDR3 is 15 amino acids long. Unmatched junction bases numbered 6, after V lost 0 bases and J lost 3 bases. The CDR3 DNA is TGCGCCAGCAGCTTGGTCTGGACAGGTAACTACGAGCAGTACTTC. Translated: CASSLVWTGNYEQYF.

The rearrangement joins TRBV18 to TRBJ1-5, with 9 positions matching TRBD1. V lost 4 bases and J lost 2; bases outside the gene matches: 9. CDR1 and CDR2 from the germline V gene are KGHSH and LQKENI. The CDR3 length is 17 residues. The CDR3 DNA sequence: TGTGCCAGCTCACTAACCCGACAGGGGGACGGCAATCAGCCCCAGCATTTT. Translating it yields CASSLTRQGDGNQPQHF. The full variable domain, rest sourced from reference TRBV18 and TRBJ1-5, is NAGVMQNPRHLVRRRGQEARLRCSPMKGHSHVYWYRQLPEEGLKFMVYLQKENIIDESGMPKERFSAEFPKEGPSILRIQQVVRGDSAAYFCASSLTRQGDGNQPQHFGDGTRLSIL.

The chain carries TRBV6-5 and TRBJ1-1; possible D gene TRBD1, 6 bases. Trimming left V 5 bases short and J 2 bases short, with 15 bases between. The CDR3 extends over 15 amino acids. Germline V gene data show CDR1 as MNHEY and CDR2 as SVGAGI. CDR3 bases: TGTGCCAGCAGTACTCTGGGGGCTATAAACACTGAAGCTTTCTTT. It is translated as CASSTLGAINTEAFF.

The J gene is TRBJ1-5, the V gene TRBV19; 9 bases line up with TRBD1. Germline-derived CDR1 and CDR2 are LNHDA and SQIVND (reference sequence). This CDR3 is 19 amino acids long. The junction had 18 bases not matched to a gene; V was cut back by 3 bases and J by 6 bases. The CDR3 bases are TGTGCCAGTAGTATTTCCCGGGACAGGGCACATATTCTGGGTCAGCCCCAGCATTTT. Encoded protein: CASSISRDRAHILGQPQHF.

This sequence joins TRBV5-6 and TRBJ2-2; weak D call: TRBD1 (5 bases). The V gene lost 5 bases and the J gene lost 2 bases, with 7 bases spanning the gap. Germline CDR1 reads SGHDT; CDR2 reads YYEEEE. The CDR3 contains 13 residues. DNA of the CDR3: TGTGCCAGCAGTGGGGCAAACACCGGGGAGCTGTTTTTT. Protein product: CASSGANTGELFF.

The chain carries TRBV6-5 and TRBJ1-1; 9 bases line up with TRBD1. CDR1 is MNHEY, CDR2 SVGAGI, per germline. Unmatched junction bases numbered 3, after V lost 0 bases and J lost 4 bases. CDR3 size: 15 residues. This chain's CDR3 is CASSYSGQGSTEAFF. The CDR3, as DNA: TGTGCCAGCAGTTACTCGGGACAGGGAAGCACTGAAGCTTTCTTT.

The rearrangement links TRBV5-1 to TRBJ2-7, with 9 bases lining up with TRBD1. The germline V gene encodes CDR1 SGHRS and CDR2 YFSETQ. V lost 0 bases, J lost 3 bases, and 4 bases stayed unmatched. The CDR3 contains 15 residues. CDR3 amino acids: CASSLDGQGNYEQYF. The CDR3 coding sequence is TGCGCCAGCAGCTTGGACGGACAGGGGAACTACGAGCAGTACTTC. The full variable domain, rest sourced from reference TRBV5-1 and TRBJ2-7, is KAGVTQTPRYLIKTRGQQVTLSCSPISGHRSVSWYQQTPGQGLQFLFEYFSETQRNKGNFPGRFSGRQFSNSRSEMNVSTLELGDSALYLCASSLDGQGNYEQYFGPGTRLTVT.

This clone came up a few times. The same CDR3 also results from other DNA sequences found in this sample. The chain is built from TRBV7-3 and TRBJ1-1; D is undetermined. Germline CDR1 is SGHTA and CDR2 is FQGTGA. V lost 0 bases, J lost 2 bases, and 4 bases lay in between. The length of the CDR3 is 13 residues. CDR3 protein: CASSLTVNTEAFF. CDR3 DNA: TGTGCCAGCAGCTTAACCGTTAACACTGAAGCTTTCTTT.

The chain couples TRBV20-1 to TRBJ1-2; 8 nucleotides align to TRBD1. Germline loops: CDR1 DFQATT, CDR2 SNEGSKA (reference sequence). There are 14 residues in the CDR3. V dropped 3 bases and J dropped 5; count of bases not matched to a gene: 8. The CDR3 loop is CSASTGGIRYGYTF. CDR3 in DNA: TGCAGTGCTAGTACAGGGGGGATTCGTTATGGCTACACCTTC.

The chain links TRBV6-2 or TRBV6-3 to TRBJ1-5; maybe TRBD1 (5 bases). This CDR3 is built from 14 residues. The germline gives CDR1 MNHEY, CDR2 SVGEGT. The V end lost 5 bases, the J end lost 5 bases, and 13 bases lay between the germline ends. The CDR3 DNA follows: TGTGCCAGCAGTCAGACAGCAAAGTATCAGCCCCAGCATTTT. Protein sequence: CASSQTAKYQPQHF.